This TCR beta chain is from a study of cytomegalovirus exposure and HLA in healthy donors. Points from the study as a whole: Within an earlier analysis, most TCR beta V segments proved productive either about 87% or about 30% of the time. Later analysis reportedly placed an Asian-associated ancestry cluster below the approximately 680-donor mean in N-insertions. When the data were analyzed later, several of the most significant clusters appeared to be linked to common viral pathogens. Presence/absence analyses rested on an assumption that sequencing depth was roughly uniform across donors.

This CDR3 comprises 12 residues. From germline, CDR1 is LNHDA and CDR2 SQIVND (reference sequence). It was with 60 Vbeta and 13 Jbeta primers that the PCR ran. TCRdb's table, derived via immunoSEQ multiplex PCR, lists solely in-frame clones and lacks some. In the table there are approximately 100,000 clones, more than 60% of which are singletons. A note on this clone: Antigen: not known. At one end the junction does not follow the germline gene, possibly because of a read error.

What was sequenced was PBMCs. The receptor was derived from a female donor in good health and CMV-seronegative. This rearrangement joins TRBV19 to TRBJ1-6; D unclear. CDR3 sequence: CASSSGNSPFHF. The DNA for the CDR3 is TGTGCCAGTAGTTCCGGGAATTCACCCTTCCACTTT.